A single sample is the source of the 4 T cell receptor beta chains below, sequenced in a study of T cell responses to AZD1222 COVID-19 vaccine. Measured with immunoSEQ multiplex PCR; TCRdb has only the in-frame clones, and not every one. The data contain 90,000 to 120,000 clones, over 75% of them singletons. The material sequenced was peripheral blood, taken on day 0 of AZD1222 vaccination. These receptors all stem from an adult in good health.

The chain combines TRBV7-9 with TRBJ2-1; TRBD2 aligns across 12 bases. The CDR3 is 17 residues long. V lost 4 bases, J lost 4 bases, and 8 bases stayed unmatched. CDR1 is SEHNR, CDR2 FQNEAQ, per germline (reference sequence). This chain's CDR3 is CASSSASTSGSYNEQFF. CDR3 in DNA: TGTGCCAGCAGCTCCGCGTCGACTAGCGGGAGTTACAATGAGCAGTTCTTC.

The CDR3 nucleotides are TGTGCCAGCAGACCACGAGGGACTAGCGGGGGCACAGATACGCAGTATTTT. This codes for CASRPRGTSGGTDTQYF. V is TRBV2 and J is TRBJ2-3, with 13 nucleotides matching TRBD2. This CDR3 has 17 residues. Trimming removed 6 bases from V and 1 base from J; junction bases left unmatched: 7. Germline values: CDR1 SNHLY, CDR2 FYNNEI. Full variable domain (missing parts from reference TRBV2 and TRBJ2-3): EPEVTQTPSHQVTQMGQEVILRCVPISNHLYFYWYRQILGQKVEFLVSFYNNEISEKSEIFDDQFSVERPDGSNFTLKIRSTKLEDSAMYFCASRPRGTSGGTDTQYFGPGTRLTVL.

The gene calls are TRBV6-4 and TRBJ2-7; the match to TRBD1 covers 7 bases. V shed 5 bases, J shed 1 base, and the junction held 5 bases outside the gene matches. The CDR3 has 14 amino acids. Germline V gene lookup returns CDR1 MRHNA and CDR2 SNTAGT. CDR3 protein: CASSPGTESYEQYF. CDR3 DNA sequence: TGTGCCAGCAGTCCCGGGACAGAGTCCTACGAGCAGTACTTC.

The rearrangement links TRBV6-2 or TRBV6-3 to TRBJ2-1; TRBD2 might be the D (6 bases). This CDR3 is built from 15 residues. Germline values: CDR1 MNHEY, CDR2 SVGEGT. Trimming took off 5 bases at V and 1 base at J, with 12 bases between the two ends. The CDR3: CASSPGLASYNEQFF. The CDR3 region has the DNA TGTGCCAGCAGTCCGGGGCTAGCGTCCTACAATGAGCAGTTCTTC.